One and the same sample provided the 8 T cell receptor beta chains below, sequenced in a study of OX40 agonist ivuxolimab in advanced cancers. Using immunoSEQ multiplex PCR, the repertoire was profiled, and TCRdb retains in-frame clones only, with some absent. This table has about 79,000 clones, under 85% appearing once. The sample was CD4+ or CD8+ T cells sorted from blood, taken in a trial of the OX40 agonist ivuxolimab. The receptors were sampled from an adult with an advanced solid tumor such as melanoma, head and neck, liver or kidney cancer.

This clone was counted between two and nine times. The V call is TRBV5-1, the J call TRBJ1-6, with TRBD1 matching 8 bases. CDR1 is SGHRS, CDR2 YFSETQ, per germline. CDR3 length equals 15 residues. The trim removed 3 bases at V and 10 bases at J, leaving 9 bases unmatched. The CDR3 DNA reads TGCGCCAGCAGCTCCCGAACAGGGGGTGACTCACCCCTCCACTTT. This gives the protein CASSSRTGGDSPLHF. Based on the CDR3 plus reference TRBV5-1 and TRBJ1-6, the full variable domain is KAGVTQTPRYLIKTRGQQVTLSCSPISGHRSVSWYQQTPGQGLQFLFEYFSETQRNKGNFPGRFSGRQFSNSRSEMNVSTLELGDSALYLCASSSRTGGDSPLHFGNGTRLTVT.

The gene calls are TRBV9 and TRBJ1-1, with D possibly TRBD1 on 5 matching bases. Trimming removed 0 bases from V and 4 bases from J, with 16 bases in between. This CDR3 comprises 16 residues. CDR1 and CDR2 from the germline V gene are SGDLS and YYNGEE. The CDR3: CASSVEGPVCSTEAFF. CDR3 bases: TGTGCCAGCAGCGTAGAGGGACCGGTGTGTAGCACTGAAGCTTTCTTT.

This chain joins TRBV9 and TRBJ2-3; perhaps TRBD2 as D (6 bases). The CDR3 is 14 amino acids. V dropped 4 bases and J dropped 14 bases, with 23 bases sitting between them. Germline V CDR1 and CDR2: SGDLS, YYNGEE. CDR3 nucleotides: TGTGCCAGCAGCCCGAGCCTCTCCGGGACTCTGGCGTATTTT. Amino acid sequence: CASSPSLSGTLAYF. Based on the CDR3 plus reference TRBV9 and TRBJ2-3, the full variable domain is DSGVTQTPKHLITATGQRVTLRCSPRSGDLSVYWYQQSLDQGLQFLIQYYNGEERAKGNILERFSAQQFPDLHSELNLSSLELGDSALYFCASSPSLSGTLAYFGPGTRLTVL.

The V call is TRBV7-2, the J call TRBJ1-4; D is unclear. V lost 3 bases and J lost 4, with 9 bases in between. The CDR3 extends over 14 amino acids. Germline loops: CDR1 SGHTA, CDR2 FQGNSA. The CDR3 coding sequence is TGTGCCAGCAGCTTTACTACCTATAATGAAAAACTGTTTTTT. Amino acid sequence: CASSFTTYNEKLFF. Based on the CDR3 plus reference TRBV7-2 and TRBJ1-4, the full variable domain is GAGVSQSPSNKVTEKGKDVELRCDPISGHTALYWYRQSLGQGLEFLIYFQGNSAPDKSGLPSDRFSAERTGGSVSTLTIQRTQQEDSAVYLCASSFTTYNEKLFFGSGTQLSVL.

This clone was picked up a small number of times. This sequence joins TRBV4-3 and TRBJ2-1; 9 nucleotides align to TRBD1. CDR1 is LGHNA and CDR2 is YSLEER in the germline V gene. The CDR3 runs to 15 residues. With 4 bases clipped from V and 10 bases from J, the junction kept 11 bases outside the gene matches. The CDR3, as DNA: TGCGCCAGCAGCCCCGGGACAGGGTATACCTTAGAGCAGTTCTTC. Its translation is CASSPGTGYTLEQFF.

The chain is built from TRBV11-2 and TRBJ2-7; D is undetermined. The CDR3 sequence is 12 residues long. V was pared by 1 base and J by 6 bases, with 7 bases between. Germline V gene sequence: CDR1 SGHAT, CDR2 FQNNGV. CDR3 amino acids: CASSLVGGEQYF. The CDR3 region has the DNA TGTGCCAGCAGCTTAGTTGGTGGCGAGCAGTACTTC.

Only one count was recorded for this clone. The genes are TRBV6-5 and TRBJ1-5; D possibly corresponds to TRBD1 (5 bases). CDR3 length: 14 residues. Germline V lookup: CDR1 MNHEY, CDR2 SVGAGI. V lost 2 bases and J lost 11, with 16 bases in between. Here the CDR3 reads CASSYAGGEGSQHF. Written as DNA, the CDR3 is TGTGCCAGCAGTTACGCGGGGGGTGAAGGGTCCCAGCATTTT.

The V and J genes are TRBV7-6 and TRBJ2-5; D unclear. This CDR3 is 13 amino acids long. Trimming took off 5 bases at V and 5 bases at J, with 12 bases between the two ends. Per the germline V gene, CDR1 is SGHVS and CDR2 is FNYEAQ. CDR3 sequence: CASSTLPTETQYF. The DNA for the CDR3 is TGTGCCAGCAGCACCCTCCCCACCGAGACCCAGTACTTC.